This TCR beta chain was sequenced in a study of blood T cells in healthy people across ages. As for this clonotype: The junction shows a germline mismatch at one end, possibly a read error.

Primers used in a second PCR of roughly 7 to 12 cycles were a sample-barcoded 5' primer and a J-beta primer mix. Using its own MiXCR run on the 5' RACE reads, TCRdb lists one record per CDR3 protein. Among around 870,000 distinct CDR3 sequences listed, around 30% were seen once. The clonotype comes from an elderly woman in good health. The sample consisted of blood.

The CDR3 loop is CAGSVGQGAAKNIQYF. The CDR3 DNA is TGTGCCGGCAGCGTGGGACAGGGCGCGGCCAAAAACATTCAGTACTTC. J is TRBJ2-7 and V is TRBV9, with 9 bases matching TRBD1. Near its end, the DNA agrees better with TRBJ2-4, so the J call may be wrong. The germline V gene encodes CDR1 SGDLS and CDR2 YYNGEE. This CDR3 contains 16 residues.